This TCR beta chain was found in a study of cytomegalovirus exposure and HLA in healthy donors. Overall study results and limits: Rarity held for most TCR sequences, but there were some public TCRs that occurred in many donors. Later examination showed HLA-associated TCR beta chains had greater clonal expansion than equally common others. Versus the roughly 700-donor mean, an Asian-associated ancestry cluster reportedly showed fewer N-insertions in a later analysis. A later analysis linked a missense variant in DCLRE1C to the trimming of TCR beta V and J genes.

PCR primers comprised 60 Vbeta and 13 Jbeta primers. Measured with immunoSEQ multiplex PCR; TCRdb has only the in-frame clones, and not every one. Its table records some 62,000 clones. The ends lost 0 bases at V and 9 bases at J; junction bases unmatched: 9. Germline assignment: CDR1 SGDLS and CDR2 YYNGEE. This CDR3 has 17 amino acids. As regards this clone: As yet, its antigen is unknown.

The chain uses TRBV9 and TRBJ2-1; TRBD2 agrees at 13 bases. The receptor's source is a man under 40 in good health and CMV-seropositive. The sequenced sample consisted of PBMCs. In DNA, the CDR3 is TGTGCCAGCAGCGTAGGGGGACTAGCGGGATCTCAGGGTGAGCAGTTCTTC. Its translation is CASSVGGLAGSQGEQFF.